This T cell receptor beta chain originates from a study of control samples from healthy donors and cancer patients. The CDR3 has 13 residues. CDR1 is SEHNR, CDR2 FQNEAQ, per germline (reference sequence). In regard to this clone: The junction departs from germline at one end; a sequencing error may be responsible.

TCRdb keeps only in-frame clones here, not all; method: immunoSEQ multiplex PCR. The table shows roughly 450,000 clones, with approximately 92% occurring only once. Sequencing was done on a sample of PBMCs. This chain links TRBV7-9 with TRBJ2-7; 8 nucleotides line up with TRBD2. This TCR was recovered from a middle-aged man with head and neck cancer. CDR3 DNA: TGTGCGAGCACTGGCGGGAGGAGCTACGAGCAGTACTTC. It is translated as CASTGGRSYEQYF.